These T cell receptor beta chains were read from a single sample in a study of blood T cell repertoires in COVID-19. Using immunoSEQ multiplex PCR, the repertoire was profiled, and TCRdb retains in-frame clones only, with some absent. The sample shows under 300,000 clones, roughly 89% of them seen only once. The material sequenced was peripheral blood. These receptors all come from a woman between 35 and 50 years old who had recovered from COVID-19. CDR3s include the opening cysteine and the closing phenylalanine or tryptophan. The D gene is left open where the match is weak.

D gene	V gene	J gene	CDR3 protein
NA	TRBV6-6	TRBJ1-5	CASNTGGAQPQHF
NA	TRBV18	TRBJ1-3	CASHGQPILGNTIYF
TRBD2	TRBV2	TRBJ2-1	CASSEEGSGGNEQFF
TRBD1	TRBV20-1	TRBJ1-1	CSASETGKLSEAFF
NA	TRBV6-6	TRBJ1-2	CASSTPGLLAGGYTF
NA	TRBV5-5	TRBJ1-1	CASSFTGKTEAFF
TRBD1	TRBV28	TRBJ2-1	CASSKQGALSNEQFF
NA	TRBV24-1	TRBJ2-2	CATSEKGQRRGTGELFF
NA	TRBV7-9	TRBJ2-5	CASSLAGRWETQYF
NA	TRBV14	TRBJ1-2	CASSQGRGNFNYGYTF
TRBD1	TRBV7-9	TRBJ1-3	CASRTQGTGNTIYF
TRBD1	TRBV5-8	TRBJ1-5	CASSRPDRDQPQHF
TRBD2	TRBV2	TRBJ2-1	CASRWTSGKYNEQFF
NA	TRBV5-4	TRBJ1-6	CASSLGNGVSGNSPLHF
TRBD2	TRBV2	TRBJ2-3	CASSSGGAGTDTQYF
TRBD1	TRBV5-1	TRBJ1-2	CASSKGQGGYGYTF